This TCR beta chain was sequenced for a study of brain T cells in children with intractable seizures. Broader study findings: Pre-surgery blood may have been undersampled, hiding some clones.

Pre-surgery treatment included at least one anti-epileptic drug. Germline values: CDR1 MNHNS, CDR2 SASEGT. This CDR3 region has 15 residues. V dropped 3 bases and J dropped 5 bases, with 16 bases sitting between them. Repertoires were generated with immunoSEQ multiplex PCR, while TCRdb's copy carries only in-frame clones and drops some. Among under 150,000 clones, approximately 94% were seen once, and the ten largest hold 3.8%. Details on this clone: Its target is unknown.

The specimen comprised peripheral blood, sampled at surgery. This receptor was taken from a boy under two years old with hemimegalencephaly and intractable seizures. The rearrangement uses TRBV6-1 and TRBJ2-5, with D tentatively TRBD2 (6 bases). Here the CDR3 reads CASSEAHGSWETQYF. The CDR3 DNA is TGTGCCAGCAGTGAGGCGCACGGGAGCTGGGAGACCCAGTACTTC.